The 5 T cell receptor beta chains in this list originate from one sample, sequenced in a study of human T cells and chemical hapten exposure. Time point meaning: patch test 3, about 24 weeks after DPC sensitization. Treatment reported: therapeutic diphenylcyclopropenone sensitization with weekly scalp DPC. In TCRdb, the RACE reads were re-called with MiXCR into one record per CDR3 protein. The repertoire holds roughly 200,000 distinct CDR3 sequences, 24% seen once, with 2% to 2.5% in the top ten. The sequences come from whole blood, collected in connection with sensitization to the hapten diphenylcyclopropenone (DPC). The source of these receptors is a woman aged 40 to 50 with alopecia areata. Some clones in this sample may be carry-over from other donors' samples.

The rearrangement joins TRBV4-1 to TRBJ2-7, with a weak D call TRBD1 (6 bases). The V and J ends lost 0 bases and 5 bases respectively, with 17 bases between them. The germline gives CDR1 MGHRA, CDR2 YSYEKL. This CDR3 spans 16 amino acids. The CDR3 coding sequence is TGCGCCAGCAGCCAAGAGGGGGCAGGGCCATCCAACGAGCAGTACTTC. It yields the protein CASSQEGAGPSNEQYF.

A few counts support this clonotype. The CDR3 nucleotides read TGCGCCAGCAGCCATGCAAACACCGGGGAGCTGTTTTTT. Amino acid sequence: CASSHANTGELFF. The V call is TRBV4-1, the J call TRBJ2-2; D gene ambiguous. Germline CDR1 MGHRA, CDR2 YSYEKL. V dropped 3 bases and J dropped 2 bases, with 4 bases sitting between them. This CDR3 has 13 residues.

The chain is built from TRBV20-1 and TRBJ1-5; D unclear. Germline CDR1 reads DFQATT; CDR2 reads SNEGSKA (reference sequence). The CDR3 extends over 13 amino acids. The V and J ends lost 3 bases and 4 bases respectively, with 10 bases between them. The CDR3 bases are TGCAGTGCTAGTGAGGTTTTGAATCAGCCCCAGCATTTT. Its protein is CSASEVLNQPQHF.

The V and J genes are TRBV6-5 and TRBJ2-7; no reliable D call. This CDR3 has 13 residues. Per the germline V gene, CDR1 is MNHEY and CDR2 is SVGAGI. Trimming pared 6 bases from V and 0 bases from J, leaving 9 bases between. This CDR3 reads CASRSGVSYEQYF. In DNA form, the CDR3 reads TGTGCCAGCAGATCAGGCGTCTCCTACGAGCAGTACTTC.

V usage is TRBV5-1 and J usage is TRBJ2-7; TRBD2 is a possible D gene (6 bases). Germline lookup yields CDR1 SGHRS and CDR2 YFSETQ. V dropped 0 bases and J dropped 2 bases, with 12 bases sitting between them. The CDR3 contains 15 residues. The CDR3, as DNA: TGCGCCAGCAGCTTGGCCCCGGGGGAAGCCTACGAGCAGTACTTC. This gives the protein CASSLAPGEAYEQYF.